Each of the 13 T cell receptor beta chains below was sequenced from the same sample in a study of T-cell memory formation after mild COVID-19. TCRdb re-derived calls from the 5' RACE reads in MiXCR, one entry per CDR3 protein. The data contain about 430,000 distinct CDR3 sequences, 24% of them seen just once; the ten biggest clones take up 7.5% to 10%. Sequencing was done on a sample of PBMCs or a T cell subset sorted from them (not recorded which). The source of these receptors is an adult woman who had mild COVID-19 (a few samples of this study predate the infection). Cell type and time point are not known.

The chain is built from TRBV7-9 and TRBJ1-4; D remains unclear. This CDR3 comprises 15 residues. Per germline, CDR1 SEHNR and CDR2 FQNEAQ (reference sequence). Trimming stripped 5 bases from V and 6 bases from J, with 16 bases between. The CDR3 loop is CASSTNRGRDEKLFF. The DNA of the CDR3 is TGTGCCAGCAGCACAAACAGAGGTAGAGATGAAAAACTGTTTTTT.

The rearrangement links TRBV12-3 or TRBV12-4 to TRBJ2-2; 11 bases fit TRBD2. The CDR3 totals 15 residues. The V and J ends lost 6 bases and 6 bases, in that order; junction bases with no gene match: 6. CDR3 nucleotides: TGTGCCAGCAGCCTCGGTAGCGGGGGGGCCGGGGAGCTGTTTTTT. It codes for CASSLGSGGAGELFF.

This clonotype has only a few counts. The rearrangement uses TRBV7-9 and TRBJ2-7, with TRBD1 as a possible D gene (5 bases). V gave up 5 bases and J gave up 7 bases, with 9 bases separating them. CDR1 is SEHNR and CDR2 is FQNEAQ in the germline V gene (reference sequence). CDR3 length: 11 residues. CDR3 in amino acids: CASSARTEQYF. CDR3 nucleotide sequence: TGTGCCAGCAGCGCGAGGACAGAGCAGTACTTC.

The chain links TRBV7-3 to TRBJ2-5, with no clear D. This CDR3 comprises 15 residues. The germline V and J ends were trimmed by 5 bases and 3 bases, with 16 bases remaining between them. Per the germline V gene, CDR1 is SGHTA and CDR2 is FQGTGA. In DNA form, the CDR3 reads TGTGCCAGCAGCCCGACTGCCCGAGCAGAAGAGACCCAGTACTTC. Its protein is CASSPTARAEETQYF.

This clonotype came up many times. V usage is TRBV12-3 or TRBV12-4 and J usage is TRBJ2-2; D perhaps matches TRBD1 (6 bases). The CDR3 is made up of 12 amino acids. Trimming stripped 6 bases from V and 4 bases from J, with 6 bases between. Written as DNA, the CDR3 is TGTGCCAGCAGCAGGGGCACCGGGGAGCTGTTTTTT. It is translated as CASSRGTGELFF.

This clonotype has a handful of counts. The V gene is TRBV12-3 or TRBV12-4, the J gene TRBJ1-1; D possibly corresponds to TRBD1 (6 bases). The CDR3 runs 12 residues. Trimming removed 6 bases from V and 10 bases from J, with 15 bases in between. This CDR3 reads CASSLGRGGAFF. The DNA for the CDR3 is TGTGCCAGCAGCCTCGGAAGGGGGGGAGCTTTCTTT.

V gene TRBV5-1 combines with J gene TRBJ2-1, with 15 bases identical to TRBD2. Looked up from germline, CDR1 is SGHRS and CDR2 is YFSETQ. The J segment lost 7 bases and the V segment lost 4 bases, leaving 9 bases of the junction unmatched. The CDR3 loop spans 17 amino acids. CDR3 DNA: TGCGCCAGCAGCCGGCGGACTAGCGGGGGGGCGGGAAATGAGCAGTTCTTC. Its translation is CASSRRTSGGAGNEQFF.

This clonotype was detected many times. The rearrangement links TRBV18 to TRBJ2-2; D gene unclear. The V end lost 3 bases, the J end lost 1 base, and 6 bases lay between the germline ends. CDR1 KGHSH and CDR2 LQKENI come from the germline V gene. The length of the CDR3 is 14 residues. CDR3 protein: CASSPTLNTGELFF. In nucleotides, the CDR3 is TGTGCCAGCTCACCGACATTGAACACCGGGGAGCTGTTTTTT.

V is TRBV12-3 or TRBV12-4 and J is TRBJ1-1, with D perhaps TRBD1 (5 bases). This CDR3 contains 16 residues. V lost 5 bases, J lost 0 bases, and 16 bases lay in between. CDR3 protein: CASSAASTVLNTEAFF. CDR3 sequence (DNA): TGTGCCAGCAGTGCCGCCTCGACAGTGCTGAACACTGAAGCTTTCTTT.

The table lists this clonotype with a few counts. The chain is built from TRBV7-9 and TRBJ1-2; 7 positions match TRBD1. The CDR3 is 13 amino acids. Germline CDR1 SEHNR, CDR2 FQNEAQ (reference sequence). The V and J ends lost 5 bases and 6 bases, in that order; junction bases with no gene match: 6. CDR3 residues: CASSVRDSDGYTF. Here the CDR3 DNA reads TGTGCCAGCAGCGTCCGGGACAGCGATGGCTACACCTTC. Combining the CDR3 with reference TRBV7-9 and TRBJ1-2 gives the whole variable domain DTGVSQNPRHKITKRGQNVTFRCDPISEHNRLYWYRQTLGQGPEFLTYFQNEAQLEKSRLLSDRFSAERPKGSFSTLEIQRTEQGDSAMYLCASSVRDSDGYTFGSGTRLTVV.

CDR3 nucleotides: TGTGCCAGCAGCCAAGATAGGCGGGACCACCAGTACTTC. Protein sequence: CASSQDRRDHQYF. The chain has TRBV14 and TRBJ2-5, with D possibly TRBD2 on 6 matching bases. Looked up from germline, CDR1 is SGHDN and CDR2 is FVKESK. V was trimmed by 0 bases and J by 10 bases, leaving 12 bases between them. The CDR3 runs 13 residues.

This clonotype was counted a few times. The rearrangement joins TRBV4-3 to TRBJ2-3, with TRBD2 matching 9 bases. Germline V gene sequence: CDR1 LGHNA, CDR2 YSLEER. V lost 0 bases, J lost 4 bases, and 5 bases stayed unmatched. The CDR3 is 16 amino acids. The CDR3 DNA is TGCGCCAGCAGCCAAGATCCCCTAGCGGGATCAGATACGCAGTATTTT. Amino acids: CASSQDPLAGSDTQYF.

The rearrangement uses TRBV5-1 and TRBJ2-1, with D hard to call. The germline CDR1 and CDR2 sequences are SGHRS and YFSETQ. Trimming removed 2 bases at V and 6 bases at J, with 9 bases between. The CDR3 consists of 13 residues. The CDR3 nucleotides read TGCGCCAGCAGCTTATCACCACCCAATGAGCAGTTCTTC. This codes for CASSLSPPNEQFF.